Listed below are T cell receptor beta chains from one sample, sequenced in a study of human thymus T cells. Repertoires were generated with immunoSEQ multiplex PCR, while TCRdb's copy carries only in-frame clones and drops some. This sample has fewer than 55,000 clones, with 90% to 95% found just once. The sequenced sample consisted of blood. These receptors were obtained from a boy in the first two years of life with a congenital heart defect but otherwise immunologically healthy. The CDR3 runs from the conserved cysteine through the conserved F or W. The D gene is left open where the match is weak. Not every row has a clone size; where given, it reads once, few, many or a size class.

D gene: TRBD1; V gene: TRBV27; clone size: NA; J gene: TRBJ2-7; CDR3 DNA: TGTGCCAGCAGGACAGGGTCGGACGAGCAGTACTTC; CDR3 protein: CASRTGSDEQYF
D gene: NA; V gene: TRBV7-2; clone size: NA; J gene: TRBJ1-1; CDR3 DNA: TGTGCCAGCAGCCCCCGAAGCGGGGCTGAAGCTTTCTTT; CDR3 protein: CASSPRSGAEAFF
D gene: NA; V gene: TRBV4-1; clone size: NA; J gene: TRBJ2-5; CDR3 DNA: TGCGCCAGCAGCCAAGATCCCACAGGGACCCAGTACTTC; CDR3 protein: CASSQDPTGTQYF
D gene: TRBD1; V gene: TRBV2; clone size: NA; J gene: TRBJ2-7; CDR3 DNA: TGTGCCAGCAGGGACAGGGTTTACGAGCAGTACTTC; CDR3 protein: CASRDRVYEQYF
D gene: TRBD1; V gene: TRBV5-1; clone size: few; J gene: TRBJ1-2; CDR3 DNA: TGCGCCAGCAGCTGGACAGGGGTGAGCACTAACTATGGCTACACCTTC; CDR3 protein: CASSWTGVSTNYGYTF
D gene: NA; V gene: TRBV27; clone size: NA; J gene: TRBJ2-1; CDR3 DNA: TGTGCCAGCAGTTTTACAGATCCCTCCTACAATGAGCAGTTCTTC; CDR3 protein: CASSFTDPSYNEQFF
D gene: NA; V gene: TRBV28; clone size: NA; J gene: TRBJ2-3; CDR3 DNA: TGTGCCAGCAGACAAGGGTGGGGCACAGATACGCAGTATTTT; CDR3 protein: CASRQGWGTDTQYF
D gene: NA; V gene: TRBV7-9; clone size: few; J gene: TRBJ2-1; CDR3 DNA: TGTGCCAGCACCTACCACTCAGGGGAGAGGTTCTTC; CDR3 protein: CASTYHSGERFF
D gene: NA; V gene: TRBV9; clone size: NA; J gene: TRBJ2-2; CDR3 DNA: TGTGCCAGCAGCTTCCAGGGGGGGAGCACCGGGGAGCTGTTTTTT; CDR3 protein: CASSFQGGSTGELFF
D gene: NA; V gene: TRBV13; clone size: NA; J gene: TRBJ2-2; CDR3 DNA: TGTGCCAGCAGCTCCGGACTCAACACCGGGGAGCTGTTTTTT; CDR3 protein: CASSSGLNTGELFF
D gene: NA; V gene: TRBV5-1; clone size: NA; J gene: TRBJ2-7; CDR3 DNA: TGCGCCAGCAGCTTCAGGGGGGTCTCCTACGAGCAGTACTTC; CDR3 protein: CASSFRGVSYEQYF
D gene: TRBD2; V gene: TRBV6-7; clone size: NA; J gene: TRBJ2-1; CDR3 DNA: TGTGCCAGCAGTTCAATGGGACTAACCTCTGAGGAGCAGTTCTTC; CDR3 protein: CASSSMGLTSEEQFF
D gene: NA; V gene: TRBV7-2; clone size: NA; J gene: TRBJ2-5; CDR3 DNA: TGTGCCAGCAGCCGGACTGTCCAAGAGACCCAGTACTTC; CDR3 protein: CASSRTVQETQYF
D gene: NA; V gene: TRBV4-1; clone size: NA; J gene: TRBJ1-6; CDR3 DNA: TGCGCCAGCAGCCAAGAAGAACAAAGCTCCTATAATTCACCCCTCCACTTT; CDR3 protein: CASSQEEQSSYNSPLHF
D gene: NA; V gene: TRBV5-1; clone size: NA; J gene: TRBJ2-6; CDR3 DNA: TGCGCCAGCAGCCAAAGGGGATCTGGGGCCAACGTCCTGACTTTC; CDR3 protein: CASSQRGSGANVLTF
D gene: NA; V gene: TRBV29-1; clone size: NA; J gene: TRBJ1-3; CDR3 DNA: TGCAGCGTTGGGACGGCTGGAAACACCATATATTTT; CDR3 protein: CSVGTAGNTIYF
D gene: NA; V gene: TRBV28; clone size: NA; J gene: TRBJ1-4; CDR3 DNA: TGTGCCAGCAGTCTACCGGGAGGCCTTAATGAAAAACTGTTTTTT; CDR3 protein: CASSLPGGLNEKLFF
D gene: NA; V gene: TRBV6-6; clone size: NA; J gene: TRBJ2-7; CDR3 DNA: TGTGCCAGCAGGACAGCCCTGACCTACGAGCAGTACTTC; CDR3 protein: CASRTALTYEQYF
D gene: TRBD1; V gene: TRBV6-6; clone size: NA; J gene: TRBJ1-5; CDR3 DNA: TGTGCCAGCAGTTACCCAGGGCTAACAGGGGAACCCCAGCATTTT; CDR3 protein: CASSYPGLTGEPQHF
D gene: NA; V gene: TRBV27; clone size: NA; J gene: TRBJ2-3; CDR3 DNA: TGTGCCAGCAGCCTAGCGGTTCAGGGGACGCAGTATTTT; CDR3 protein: CASSLAVQGTQYF
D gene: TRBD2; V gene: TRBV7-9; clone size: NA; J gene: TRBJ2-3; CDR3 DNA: TGTGCCAGCAGCCAATTAAAGAGGACTACCGGGGGGGATACGCAGTATTTT; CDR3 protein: CASSQLKRTTGGDTQYF
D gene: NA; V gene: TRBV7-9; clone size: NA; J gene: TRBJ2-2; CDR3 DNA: TGTGCCAGCAGGTTATCGGTCGGGGGCAGCACCGGGGAGCTGTTTTTT; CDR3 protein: CASRLSVGGSTGELFF
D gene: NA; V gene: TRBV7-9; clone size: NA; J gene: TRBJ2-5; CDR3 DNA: TGTGCCAGCAGCGTCAGGGCTCTCCAAGAGACCCAGTACTTC; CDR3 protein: CASSVRALQETQYF
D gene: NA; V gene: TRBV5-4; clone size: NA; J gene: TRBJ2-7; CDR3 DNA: TGTGCCAGCAGCTCATCTAGCAGATACGAGCAGTACTTC; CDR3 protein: CASSSSSRYEQYF
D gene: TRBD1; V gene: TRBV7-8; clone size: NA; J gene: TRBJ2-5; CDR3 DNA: TGTGCCAGCAGCTGGGGACAGGGGCGGAGAGAGACCCAGTACTTC; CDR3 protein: CASSWGQGRRETQYF
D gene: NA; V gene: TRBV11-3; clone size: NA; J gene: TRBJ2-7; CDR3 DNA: TGTGCCAGCAGCATAGGGTCCTCCTCCTACGAGCAGTACTTC; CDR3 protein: CASSIGSSSYEQYF
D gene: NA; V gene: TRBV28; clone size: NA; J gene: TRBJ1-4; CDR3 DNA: TGTGCCAGCAGTTATAGTGACGAAACTAATGAAAAACTGTTTTTT; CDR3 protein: CASSYSDETNEKLFF
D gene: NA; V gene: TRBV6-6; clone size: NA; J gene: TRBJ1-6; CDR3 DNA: TGTGCCGGTCGAGAACGGAGCTCCTATAATTCACCCCTCCACTTT; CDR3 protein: CAGRERSSYNSPLHF
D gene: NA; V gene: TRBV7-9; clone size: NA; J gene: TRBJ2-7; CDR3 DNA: TGTGCCAGCAGCTCTAGGAGAGGGTACGAGCAGTACTTC; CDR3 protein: CASSSRRGYEQYF